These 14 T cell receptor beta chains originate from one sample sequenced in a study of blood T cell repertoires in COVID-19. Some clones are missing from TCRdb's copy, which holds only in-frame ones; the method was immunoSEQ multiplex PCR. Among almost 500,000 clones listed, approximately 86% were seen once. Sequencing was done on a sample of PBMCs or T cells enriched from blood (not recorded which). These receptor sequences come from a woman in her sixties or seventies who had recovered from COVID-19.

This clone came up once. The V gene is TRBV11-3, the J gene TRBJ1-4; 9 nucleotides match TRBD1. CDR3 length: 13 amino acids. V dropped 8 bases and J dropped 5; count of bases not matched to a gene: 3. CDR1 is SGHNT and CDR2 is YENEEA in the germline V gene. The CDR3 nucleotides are TGTGCCAGCCGCGACAGGGGGAATGAAAAACTGTTTTTT. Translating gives CASRDRGNEKLFF. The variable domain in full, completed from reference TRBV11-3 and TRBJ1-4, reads EAGVVQSPRYKIIEKKQPVAFWCNPISGHNTLYWYLQNLGQGPELLIRYENEEAVDDSQLPKDRFSAERLKGVDSTLKIQPAELGDSAVYLCASRDRGNEKLFFGSGTQLSVL.

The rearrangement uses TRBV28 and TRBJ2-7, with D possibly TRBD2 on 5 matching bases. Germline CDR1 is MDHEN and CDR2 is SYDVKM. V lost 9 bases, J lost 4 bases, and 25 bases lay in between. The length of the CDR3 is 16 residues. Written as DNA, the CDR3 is TGTGCCAGTAGACGGGGTCCGGGTCCAGGCCCATACGAGCAGTACTTC. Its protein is CASRRGPGPGPYEQYF.

The DNA of the CDR3 is TGTGCCAGCGGGGGACAGAGGGGAAACATTCAGTACTTC. Translated, it gives CASGGQRGNIQYF. V usage is TRBV2 and J usage is TRBJ2-4; 7 nucleotides agree with TRBD1. The CDR3 is 13 residues long. Per germline, CDR1 SNHLY and CDR2 FYNNEI. V shed 8 bases and J 6 bases; nucleotides not matched to a gene: 7.

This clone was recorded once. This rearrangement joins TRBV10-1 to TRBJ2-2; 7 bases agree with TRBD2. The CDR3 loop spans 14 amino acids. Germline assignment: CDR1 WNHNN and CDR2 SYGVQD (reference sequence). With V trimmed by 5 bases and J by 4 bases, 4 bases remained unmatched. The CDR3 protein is CASSSRGVTGELFF. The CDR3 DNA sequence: TGCGCCAGCAGTAGCCGGGGGGTCACCGGGGAGCTGTTTTTT.

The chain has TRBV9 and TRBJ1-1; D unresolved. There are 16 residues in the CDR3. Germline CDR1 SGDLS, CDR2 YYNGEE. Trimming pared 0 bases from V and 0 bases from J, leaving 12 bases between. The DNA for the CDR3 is TGTGCCAGCAGCGTAGTTCGGCGGGGTTTGAACACTGAAGCTTTCTTT. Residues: CASSVVRRGLNTEAFF.

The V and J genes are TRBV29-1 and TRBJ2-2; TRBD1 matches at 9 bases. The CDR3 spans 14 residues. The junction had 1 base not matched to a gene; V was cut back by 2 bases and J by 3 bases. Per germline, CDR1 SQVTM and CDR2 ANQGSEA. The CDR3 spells CSVETGGYTGELFF. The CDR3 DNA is TGCAGCGTTGAAACAGGGGGCTACACCGGGGAGCTGTTTTTT.

The CDR3 DNA sequence: TGTGCCAGCAGCCTTACTTGGACAGGGTCAAATAATAATTCACCCCTCCACTTT. Amino acids: CASSLTWTGSNNNSPLHF. The gene calls are TRBV11-3 and TRBJ1-6; 8 bases fit TRBD1. CDR1 is SGHNT, CDR2 YENEEA, per germline. CDR3 length equals 18 residues. V was pared by 5 bases and J by 5 bases, with 14 bases of the junction left unmatched.

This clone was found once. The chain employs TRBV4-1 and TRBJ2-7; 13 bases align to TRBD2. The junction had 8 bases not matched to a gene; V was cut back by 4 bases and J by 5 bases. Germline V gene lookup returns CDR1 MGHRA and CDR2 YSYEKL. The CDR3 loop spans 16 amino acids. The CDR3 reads CASSPLLAGGGDEQYF. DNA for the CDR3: TGCGCCAGCAGCCCGTTACTAGCGGGGGGGGGCGACGAGCAGTACTTC.

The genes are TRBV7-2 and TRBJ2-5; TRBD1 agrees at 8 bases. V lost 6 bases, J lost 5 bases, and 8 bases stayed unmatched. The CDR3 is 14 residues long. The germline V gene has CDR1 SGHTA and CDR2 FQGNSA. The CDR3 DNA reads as TGTGCCAGCAGAAACACAGGGGGGTTGGAGACCCAGTACTTC. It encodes CASRNTGGLETQYF. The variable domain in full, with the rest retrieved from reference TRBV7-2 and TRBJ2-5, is GAGVSQSPSNKVTEKGKDVELRCDPISGHTALYWYRQSLGQGLEFLIYFQGNSAPDKSGLPSDRFSAERTGGSVSTLTIQRTQQEDSAVYLCASRNTGGLETQYFGPGTRLLVL.

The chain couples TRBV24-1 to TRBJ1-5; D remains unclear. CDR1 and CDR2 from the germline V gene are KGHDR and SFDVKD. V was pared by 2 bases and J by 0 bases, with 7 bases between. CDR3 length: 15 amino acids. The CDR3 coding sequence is TGTGCCACCAGTGATTCCCTGTATAGCAATCAGCCCCAGCATTTT. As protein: CATSDSLYSNQPQHF.

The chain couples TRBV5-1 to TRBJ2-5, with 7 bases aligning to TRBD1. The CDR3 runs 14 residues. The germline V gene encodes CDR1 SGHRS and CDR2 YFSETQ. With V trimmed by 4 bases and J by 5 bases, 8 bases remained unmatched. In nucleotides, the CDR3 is TGCGCCAGCAGCCCGGGACAGATTCGTGAGACCCAGTACTTC. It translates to CASSPGQIRETQYF.

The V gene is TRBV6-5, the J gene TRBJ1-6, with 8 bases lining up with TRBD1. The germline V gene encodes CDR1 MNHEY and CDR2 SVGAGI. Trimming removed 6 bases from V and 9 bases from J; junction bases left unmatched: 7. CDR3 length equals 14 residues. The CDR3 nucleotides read TGTGCCAGCAGACTAGGACAGGGCAGTTCACCCCTCCACTTT. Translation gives CASRLGQGSSPLHF.

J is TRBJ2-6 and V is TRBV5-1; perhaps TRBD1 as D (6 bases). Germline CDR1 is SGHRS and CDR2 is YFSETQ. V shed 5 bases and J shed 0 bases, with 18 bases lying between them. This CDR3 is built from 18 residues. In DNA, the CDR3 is TGCGCCAGCAGTATGGGACACGGGTTCCTCTCTGGGGCCAACGTCCTGACTTTC. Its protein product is CASSMGHGFLSGANVLTF.

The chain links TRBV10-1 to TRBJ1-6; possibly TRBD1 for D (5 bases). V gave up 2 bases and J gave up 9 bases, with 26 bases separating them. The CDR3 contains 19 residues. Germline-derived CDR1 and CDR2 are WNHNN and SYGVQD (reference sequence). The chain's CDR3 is CASSEPIKRGGAGCSPLHF. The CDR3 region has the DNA TGCGCCAGCAGTGAGCCCATCAAAAGAGGTGGAGCAGGGTGTTCACCCCTCCACTTT.